The present TCR beta chain was sequenced within a study of blood T cell repertoires in COVID-19. On the study more broadly: There were acute and convalescent COVID-19 samples, and they came from the United States, Italy and Spain.

CDR1 and CDR2 (germline): MNHEY, SMNVEV (reference sequence). V gave up 2 bases and J gave up 4 bases, with 11 bases separating them. CDR3 length equals 14 residues. This clone has just a few counts. Participants came from some 26 US areas, aged roughly 18 to 95 years. Researchers sorted participants into cohorts using their self-reported clinical history. Authors' processing steps: Scientists estimated how many nucleated cells there were by amplifying reference gene primers. The repertoire was sequenced with immunoSEQ multiplex PCR; TCRdb's copy has only in-frame clones and lacks some. For V, J and clone size, that table is used; D and trimming come from the DNA. The sample consists of about 400,000 clones, roughly 85% of them appearing once.

Specimen: PBMCs or T cells enriched from blood (not recorded which). The V gene is TRBV27, the J gene TRBJ1-2, with D unclear. The receptor comes from a woman aged 18-29 years with acute COVID-19. CDR3 protein: CASSLRRPSYGYTF. The CDR3 DNA sequence: TGTGCCAGCAGTTTACGGCGGCCGAGCTATGGCTACACCTTC.